A selection of T cell receptor beta chains follows, all from one sample in a study of T cell changes during pregnancy in multiple sclerosis. Clones were read by immunoSEQ multiplex PCR, and TCRdb kept only the in-frame ones, dropping some. The sample includes about 36,000 clones, 85% to 95% of them seen just once. The material sequenced was PBMCs (not recorded whether the cells were cultured). The receptor set was obtained from a female donor with multiple sclerosis, enrolled in a pregnancy study. Each CDR3 is given with its conserved first and last residue.

v_gene: TRBV7-4
CDR3aa: CASSIRRSSQSRANVLTF

v_gene: TRBV7-8
CDR3aa: CASSSYSGTSNSNAGELFF

v_gene: TRBV7-6
CDR3aa: CASSLLSWGSGANVLTF

v_gene: TRBV4-2
CDR3aa: CASSQDGSGSTDTQYF

v_gene: TRBV18
CDR3aa: CASSPPTSARYNEQFF

v_gene: TRBV19
CDR3aa: CASSIPSLALYNEQFF

v_gene: TRBV7-9
CDR3aa: CASSRATNEQFF

v_gene: TRBV20-1
CDR3aa: CSARSEQKAFF

v_gene: TRBV7-8
CDR3aa: CASSLATLRGLFLTDTQYF

v_gene: TRBV19
CDR3aa: CASSIKGLRGAGIYEQYF

v_gene: TRBV7-9
CDR3aa: CASVLNRQANTIYF

v_gene: TRBV5-1
CDR3aa: CASSLWGSGANVLTF

v_gene: TRBV28
CDR3aa: CASTGILKREGNNEQFF

v_gene: TRBV4-1
CDR3aa: CASSQELRLGYTF

v_gene: TRBV5-1
CDR3aa: CASKELFGTDTQYF

v_gene: TRBV5-1
CDR3aa: CASSRQGDEQFF

v_gene: TRBV19
CDR3aa: CASSIPRVDGYTF

v_gene: TRBV7-2
CDR3aa: CASSFYRDNEQFF

v_gene: TRBV14
CDR3aa: CASSQDFLGSDTQYF

v_gene: TRBV5-6
CDR3aa: CASSLFLSTNEKLFF

v_gene: TRBV7-6
CDR3aa: CASSLLAGSGYEQYF

v_gene: TRBV7-8
CDR3aa: CASSNGQGALEQYF

v_gene: TRBV5-1
CDR3aa: CASREGTAGNQPQHF

v_gene: TRBV4-2
CDR3aa: CASSQDREGEAGELFF

v_gene: TRBV29-1
CDR3aa: CSVVGHRGETQYF

v_gene: TRBV29-1
CDR3aa: CSVDPGGQETQYF

v_gene: TRBV5-6
CDR3aa: CASSLFRGSGEKLFF

v_gene: TRBV27
CDR3aa: CASSRGTDQPQHF

v_gene: TRBV18
CDR3aa: CASSPQPQGSQPQHF

v_gene: TRBV7-5
CDR3aa: CARSLGTQGAHEQYF

v_gene: TRBV25-1
CDR3aa: CASSEDGVWGYTF

v_gene: TRBV28
CDR3aa: CASGLAKNIQYF

v_gene: TRBV27
CDR3aa: CASSLYRTGGGETQYF

v_gene: TRBV6-1
CDR3aa: CASSEVQGSGANVLTF

v_gene: TRBV13
CDR3aa: CASSLEQGTDTQYF

v_gene: TRBV11-2
CDR3aa: CASSLGGLQETQYF

v_gene: TRBV5-1
CDR3aa: CASSPADSTNEKLFF

v_gene: TRBV30
CDR3aa: CAWSLTGIANQPQHF

v_gene: TRBV6-6
CDR3aa: CASSSADSNLYEQYF

v_gene: TRBV7-9
CDR3aa: CASSPGTGSYGYTF

v_gene: TRBV5-5
CDR3aa: CASSLEDYRGWTEAFF

v_gene: TRBV7-6
CDR3aa: CASSLAQPQLAGVDNEQFF

v_gene: TRBV4-3
CDR3aa: CASSQVAGGAYEQYF

v_gene: TRBV9
CDR3aa: CASSLDRGYTEAFF

v_gene: TRBV2
CDR3aa: CASSERGAGGSYNEQFF

v_gene: TRBV6-4
CDR3aa: CASSDSPSGSVDTQYF

v_gene: TRBV10-3
CDR3aa: CAISESNPLGEKLFF

v_gene: TRBV5-1
CDR3aa: CASSDGQGISYEQYF

v_gene: TRBV6-5
CDR3aa: CASSYSRGREGDTQYF

v_gene: TRBV28
CDR3aa: CASNSIGRALSYNEQFF

v_gene: TRBV7-9
CDR3aa: CASSVSSSYNEQFF

v_gene: TRBV5-1
CDR3aa: CASSSTGGSYEQYF

v_gene: TRBV7-6
CDR3aa: CASSDTQGRYGYTF

v_gene: TRBV5-4
CDR3aa: CASSVDSNQPQHF

v_gene: TRBV6-5
CDR3aa: CASSYRFTGELFF

v_gene: TRBV18
CDR3aa: CASSPRAPPVYEQYF

v_gene: TRBV5-1
CDR3aa: CASSADLTRPEKLFF